This is a list of T cell receptor beta chains from one sample in a study of Ad26.COV2.S vaccination and SARS-CoV-2 variants. Repertoires were generated with immunoSEQ multiplex PCR, while TCRdb's copy carries only in-frame clones and drops some. The sample lists hundreds of thousands of clones; roughly 90% were seen once. The source was peripheral blood, collected in a trial of Ad26.COV2.S vaccine versus placebo. These receptors all stem from a person aged 18 to 65 who received the Ad26.COV2.S COVID-19 vaccine or a placebo. Both conserved end residues are part of each CDR3. The D gene is left open where the match is weak. For some rows the clone size is stated as once, few or many, or as a class when expanded; others skip it.

14 TRBJ2-7 NA TRBV5-1 TRBD2 CASSLTSGVYEQYF TGCGCCAGCAGCTTGACTAGCGGGGTCTACGAGCAGTACTTC
15 TRBJ2-3 NA TRBV5-6 NA CASSFRIVRTDTQYF TGTGCCAGCAGCTTTAGGATAGTTCGCACAGATACGCAGTATTTT
15 TRBJ2-1 NA TRBV5-1 TRBD2 CASSLGAGVFNEQFF TGCGCCAGCAGCTTGGGGGCGGGAGTCTTCAATGAGCAGTTCTTC
14 TRBJ1-4 NA TRBV19 TRBD1 CASSGTATNEKLFF TGTGCCAGTAGTGGGACAGCAACTAATGAAAAACTGTTTTTT
14 TRBJ2-7 NA TRBV7-9 TRBD1 CASSLDGTGSEQYF TGTGCCAGCAGCTTAGATGGGACAGGGAGCGAGCAGTACTTC
13 TRBJ1-1 NA TRBV5-4 NA CASSKDGGTEAFF TGTGCCAGCAGCAAAGATGGGGGCACTGAAGCTTTCTTT
15 TRBJ2-1 NA TRBV5-4 NA CASSLAGDTYNEQFF TGTGCCAGCAGCTTGGCTGGGGACACCTACAATGAGCAGTTCTTC
14 TRBJ1-5 NA TRBV9 NA CASSSGIEWQPQHF TGTGCCAGCAGCTCTGGGATCGAGTGGCAGCCCCAGCATTTT
17 TRBJ2-3 NA TRBV7-3 NA CASSLTTAREGTDTQYF TGTGCCAGCAGCTTAACGACCGCGCGGGAAGGCACAGATACGCAGTATTTT
15 TRBJ2-5 NA TRBV7-9 TRBD1 CASSLGLGQHETQYF TGTGCCAGCAGCTTAGGGCTGGGACAGCATGAGACCCAGTACTTC
15 TRBJ1-3 once TRBV28 NA CASNVGGISGNTIYF TGTGCCAGCAACGTCGGGGGGATCTCAGGAAACACCATATATTTT
18 TRBJ2-1 few TRBV9 TRBD2 CASSVLPLASGRKGEQFF TGTGCCAGCAGCGTACTCCCCTTGGCTAGCGGGAGAAAGGGTGAGCAGTTCTTC
13 TRBJ2-7 NA TRBV27 NA CASSYGTAGEQYF TGTGCCAGCAGTTACGGGACCGCGGGAGAGCAGTACTTC
14 TRBJ1-1 NA TRBV6-5 TRBD1 CASSSGQGTTEAFF TGTGCCAGCAGTTCGGGACAGGGGACCACTGAAGCTTTCTTT
14 TRBJ1-6 NA TRBV6-2/TRBV6-3 NA CASSFGLFNSPLHF TGTGCCAGCAGTTTCGGTCTGTTCAATTCACCCCTCCACTTT
13 TRBJ1-2 NA TRBV12-3/TRBV12-4 TRBD1 CASSPSGTDGYTF TGTGCCAGCAGTCCATCCGGGACAGATGGCTACACCTTC
15 TRBJ2-2 NA TRBV18 TRBD2 CASSPLAGGDGELFF TGTGCCAGCTCACCACTAGCGGGAGGTGACGGGGAGCTGTTTTTT
17 TRBJ2-4 NA TRBV23-1 NA CASSQPNPGPPGDIQYF TGCGCCAGCAGTCAACCAAACCCGGGACCCCCAGGAGACATTCAGTACTTC
15 TRBJ1-1 few TRBV7-9 NA CASSLERPANTEAFF TGTGCCAGCAGCTTAGAGCGTCCGGCGAACACTGAAGCTTTCTTT
12 TRBJ2-3 NA TRBV5-1 NA CASRGRTDTQYF TGCGCCAGCAGAGGCCGCACAGATACGCAGTATTTT
12 TRBJ2-1 NA TRBV7-9 NA CASSALLNEQFF TGTGCCAGCAGCGCCCTCCTAAATGAGCAGTTCTTC
14 TRBJ2-7 few TRBV5-1 NA CASSLALEGYEQYF TGCGCCAGCAGCTTGGCCCTAGAAGGCTACGAGCAGTACTTC
15 TRBJ2-3 NA TRBV29-1 TRBD2 CSVERTSGSTDTQYF TGCAGCGTTGAAAGGACTAGCGGGAGTACAGATACGCAGTATTTT
17 TRBJ2-3 NA TRBV7-3 TRBD2 CASSLTASGSTLDTQYF TGTGCCAGCAGCTTAACCGCTAGCGGGAGTACGTTAGATACGCAGTATTTT
13 TRBJ1-5 few TRBV11-2 NA CASSLAGGQPQHF TGTGCCAGCAGCCTCGCAGGAGGCCAGCCCCAGCATTTT
17 TRBJ1-5 NA TRBV10-3 NA CASRGAGTIDSNQPQHF TGTGCCTCGAGGGGGGCAGGGACGATCGATAGCAATCAGCCCCAGCATTTT
13 TRBJ2-3 NA TRBV18 NA CASSPPSTDTQYF TGTGCCAGCTCACCACCGTCAACAGATACGCAGTATTTT
16 TRBJ2-2 NA TRBV15 TRBD1 CATSRDLTGGSGELFF TGTGCCACCAGCAGAGATCTTACAGGGGGCTCCGGGGAGCTGTTTTTT
13 TRBJ2-5 NA TRBV12-3/TRBV12-4 NA CASRPSTQETQYF TGTGCCAGCAGACCCAGTACCCAAGAGACCCAGTACTTC
17 TRBJ1-5 NA TRBV4-1 TRBD1 CASSHSVTGEGNQPQHF TGCGCCAGCAGCCACAGTGTCACAGGGGAGGGTAATCAGCCCCAGCATTTT
14 TRBJ2-7 NA TRBV27 TRBD2 CASSPLGLAREQYF TGTGCCAGCAGTCCGCTGGGACTAGCGCGCGAGCAGTACTTC
18 TRBJ1-4 NA TRBV4-1 TRBD1 CASSQKTGYRGGDEKLFF TGCGCCAGCAGCCAGAAGACAGGGTACAGAGGGGGCGATGAAAAACTGTTTTTT
15 TRBJ2-7 NA TRBV6-5 NA CASSYFGGVGDEQYF TGTGCCAGCAGTTACTTTGGGGGCGTCGGGGACGAGCAGTACTTC
15 TRBJ1-2 NA TRBV14 TRBD1 CASSQVPEGGPGYTF TGTGCCAGCAGCCAAGTTCCCGAAGGGGGCCCTGGCTACACCTTC
17 TRBJ2-2 NA TRBV14 NA CASSHIFGHSNTGELFF TGTGCCAGCAGCCACATTTTTGGTCACTCGAACACCGGGGAGCTGTTTTTT
14 TRBJ1-5 once TRBV19 NA CASSISSGGQPQHF TGTGCCAGTAGTATTTCGTCAGGAGGTCAGCCCCAGCATTTT
17 TRBJ2-3 once TRBV3-1/TRBV3-2 TRBD2 CASSLGEGLADTDTQYF TGTGCCAGCAGCCTTGGAGAGGGACTAGCGGACACAGATACGCAGTATTTT
12 TRBJ2-1 NA TRBV27 NA CASSLFGNEQFF TGTGCCAGCAGTTTATTTGGCAATGAGCAGTTCTTC